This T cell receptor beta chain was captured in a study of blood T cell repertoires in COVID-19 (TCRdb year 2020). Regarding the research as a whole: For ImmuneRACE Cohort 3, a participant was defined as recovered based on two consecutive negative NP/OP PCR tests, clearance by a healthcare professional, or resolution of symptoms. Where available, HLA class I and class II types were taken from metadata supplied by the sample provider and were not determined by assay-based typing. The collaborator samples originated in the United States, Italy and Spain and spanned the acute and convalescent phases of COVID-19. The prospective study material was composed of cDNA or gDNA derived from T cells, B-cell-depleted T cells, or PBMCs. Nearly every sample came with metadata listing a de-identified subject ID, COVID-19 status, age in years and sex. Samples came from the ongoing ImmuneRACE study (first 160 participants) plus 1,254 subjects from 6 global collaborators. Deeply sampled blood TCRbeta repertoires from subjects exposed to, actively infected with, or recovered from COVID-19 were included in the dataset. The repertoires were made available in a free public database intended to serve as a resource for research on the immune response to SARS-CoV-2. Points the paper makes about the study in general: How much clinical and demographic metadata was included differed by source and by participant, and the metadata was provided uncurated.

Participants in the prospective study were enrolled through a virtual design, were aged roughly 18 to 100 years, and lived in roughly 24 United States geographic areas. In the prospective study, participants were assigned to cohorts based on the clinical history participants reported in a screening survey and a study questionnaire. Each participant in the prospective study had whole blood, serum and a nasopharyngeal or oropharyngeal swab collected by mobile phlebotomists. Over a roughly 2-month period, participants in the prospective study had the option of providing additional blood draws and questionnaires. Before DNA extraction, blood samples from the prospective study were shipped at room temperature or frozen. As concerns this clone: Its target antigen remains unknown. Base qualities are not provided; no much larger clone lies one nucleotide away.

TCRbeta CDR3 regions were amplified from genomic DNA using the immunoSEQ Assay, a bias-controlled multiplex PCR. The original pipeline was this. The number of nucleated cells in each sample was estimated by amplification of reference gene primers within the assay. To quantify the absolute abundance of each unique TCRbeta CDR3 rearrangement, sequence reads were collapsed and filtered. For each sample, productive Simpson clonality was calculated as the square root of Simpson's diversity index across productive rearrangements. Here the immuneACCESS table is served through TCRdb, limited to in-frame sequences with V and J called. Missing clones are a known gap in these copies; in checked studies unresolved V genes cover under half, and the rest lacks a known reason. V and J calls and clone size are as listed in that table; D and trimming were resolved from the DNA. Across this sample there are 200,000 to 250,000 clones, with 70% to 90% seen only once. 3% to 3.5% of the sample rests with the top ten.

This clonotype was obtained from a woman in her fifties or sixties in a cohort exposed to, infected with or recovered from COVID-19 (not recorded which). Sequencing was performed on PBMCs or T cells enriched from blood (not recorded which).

The nucleotides are TGTGCCATCAACCAGGGGGCGGGAGAGACCCAGTACTTC. It specifies CAINQGAGETQYF. The rearrangement joined TRBV10-3 to TRBJ2-5; 8 junctional bases match TRBD1. CDR3 length: 13 amino acids, cysteine to phenylalanine. The CDR3 DNA has 39 bases and is translated from base 1. After removal of 7 bases from V and 4 bases from J, the junction retains 5 bases not matched to a gene. CDR1 is given as ENHRY and CDR2 as SYGVKD, both from the germline V gene.